This T cell receptor (beta chain) was captured in a study of T cell responses to AZD1222 COVID-19 vaccine (TCRdb year 2021). Background for the entire study: AZD1222 recipients given second doses at about 4 weeks or at about 12 weeks were pooled, since spike-specific TCR depth and breadth were not found to differ between the two schedules. Enrollment into the trials was organized by age into subgroups of 18-55, 56-69 and 70-plus years, and those subgroups contained approximately 150, 30 and 60 TCR-sequenced participants, respectively. A total of under 250 trial participants underwent TCR sequencing, of whom more than 200 had received two doses of AZD1222 and around 26 had received two doses of the MenACWY control vaccine.

Beyond this particular receptor, the publication reports: The 56-69-year group was small, and its depth increase did not reach significance, likely because of low power. The whole spike protein was spanned by vaccine-associated CD4 TCRs, and dominant responses were seen in regions 160-218 and 743-854. Reportedly, almost half of the unique spike-specific TCRs recognized epitopes lying outside the regions that are mutated in the B.1.351 and B.1.1.7 variants. Because no day 14 peak-response samples were available, repertoires were characterized only after the peak T cell response. Spike-specific TCR breadth and depth rose significantly after two AZD1222 doses compared with day 0 and with MenACWY recipients. Conclusions about previously exposed vaccinees are limited, since just five or six AZD1222 recipients were seropositive for SARS-CoV-2 at baseline. Participants were mostly white British and included more females than males, and it was suggested by the authors that clonal diversity may have been underestimated.

The CDR3 regions of human TCRbeta chains were subjected to immunosequencing. On the study's bioinformatics: TCRs in the repertoires were compared against a reference library of SARS-CoV-2-specific TCRs that had been generated with the MIRA antigen-specificity platform. Breadth meant the fraction of unique TCRs that were SARS-CoV-2-associated, whereas depth meant the fraction of total T cells that were SARS-CoV-2-associated. Using the MIRA data, each spike-specific TCR was assigned both to the spike region to which the TCR was reactive and to a CD4 or CD8 class. Log10-transformed breadth and depth values were compared by one-way ANOVA with Sidak's multiple comparisons tests. This is the immuneACCESS table as TCRdb keeps it, with only in-frame sequences that have V and J called. A part of the clones is gone; compared with another copy, unresolved V genes explain less than half, and the rest is unexplained. The V and J calls and the clone size are those of that table, but D and trimming were determined from the DNA. This sample has more than 75,000 clones in its table, and just over 90% of those were observed once. Clones ranked in the top ten supply 5% to 5.5% of the sample.

Sample time point, as interpreted from the label and publication: baseline before first vaccination. Vaccinee samples were obtained from the UK trials COV001 and COV002, which included a single-blind randomized controlled phase 2/3 trial of AZD1222 (ChAdOx1 nCoV-19) in healthy adults. For TCRbeta chain sequencing, PBMC samples were collected from trial participants at day 0 and at day 28 after the second dose. A note on this clone: There is no known antigen for this receptor. Per-nucleotide qualities are absent, and no much larger clonotype sits a single base away.

Sequenced here: peripheral blood, sampled on day 0 of AZD1222 vaccination. The sequence was collected from an adult in good health.

CDR3 reads: CASSPQAGLSYNEQFF. The DNA sequence follows: TGTGCCAGCAGCCCCCAAGCGGGACTCTCCTACAATGAGCAGTTCTTC. Recombination joined TRBV5-4 with TRBJ2-1, with TRBD2 identical over 7 junction bases. The germline V end is reduced by 4 bases and the J end by 0 bases; junction bases left unmatched: 7. Reading from cysteine to phenylalanine, the CDR3 counts 16 amino acids. The sequence is cut down to CDR3 DNA, 48 bases in frame from base 1. CDR1 and CDR2 are drawn from the germline V gene (reference sequence): SGHNT, YYREEE.